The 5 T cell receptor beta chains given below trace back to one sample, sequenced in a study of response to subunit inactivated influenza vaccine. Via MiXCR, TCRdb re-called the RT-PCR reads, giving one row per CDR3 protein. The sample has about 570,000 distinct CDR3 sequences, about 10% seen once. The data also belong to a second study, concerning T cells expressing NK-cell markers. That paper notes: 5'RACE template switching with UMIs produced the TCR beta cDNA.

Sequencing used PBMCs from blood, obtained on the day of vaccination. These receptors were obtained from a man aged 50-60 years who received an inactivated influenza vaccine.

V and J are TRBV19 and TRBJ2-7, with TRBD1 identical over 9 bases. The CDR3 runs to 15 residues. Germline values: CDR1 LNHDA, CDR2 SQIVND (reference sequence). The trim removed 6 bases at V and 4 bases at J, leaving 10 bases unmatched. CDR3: CASRLTGTGSYEQYF. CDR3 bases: TGTGCCAGTAGGTTAACCGGGACAGGGAGTTACGAGCAGTACTTC.

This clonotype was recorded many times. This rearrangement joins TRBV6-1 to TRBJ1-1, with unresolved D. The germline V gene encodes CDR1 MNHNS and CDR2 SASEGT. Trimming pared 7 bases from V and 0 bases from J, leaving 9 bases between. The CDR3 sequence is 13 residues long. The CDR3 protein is CASKGPMNTEAFF. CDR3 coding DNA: TGTGCCAGCAAAGGACCCATGAACACTGAAGCTTTCTTT.

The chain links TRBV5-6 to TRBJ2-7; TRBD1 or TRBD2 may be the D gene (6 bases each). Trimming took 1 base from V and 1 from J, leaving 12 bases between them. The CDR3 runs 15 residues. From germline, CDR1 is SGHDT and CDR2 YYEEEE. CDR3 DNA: TGTGCCAGCAGCTTGCGCAGGGGAGGATCCTACGAGCAGTACTTC. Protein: CASSLRRGGSYEQYF.

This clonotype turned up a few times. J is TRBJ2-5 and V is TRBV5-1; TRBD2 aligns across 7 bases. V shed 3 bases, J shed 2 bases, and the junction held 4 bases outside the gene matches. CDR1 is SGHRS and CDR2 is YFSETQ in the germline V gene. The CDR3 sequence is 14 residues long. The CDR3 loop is CASSYGTTQETQYF. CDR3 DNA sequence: TGCGCCAGCAGCTACGGGACTACTCAAGAGACCCAGTACTTC.

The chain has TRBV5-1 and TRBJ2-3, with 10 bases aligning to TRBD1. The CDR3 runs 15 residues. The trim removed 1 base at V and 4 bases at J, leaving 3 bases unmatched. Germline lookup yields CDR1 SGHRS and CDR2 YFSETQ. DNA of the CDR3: TGCGCCAGCAGCTTGCGACAGGGGGCGTCAGATACGCAGTATTTT. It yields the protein CASSLRQGASDTQYF.